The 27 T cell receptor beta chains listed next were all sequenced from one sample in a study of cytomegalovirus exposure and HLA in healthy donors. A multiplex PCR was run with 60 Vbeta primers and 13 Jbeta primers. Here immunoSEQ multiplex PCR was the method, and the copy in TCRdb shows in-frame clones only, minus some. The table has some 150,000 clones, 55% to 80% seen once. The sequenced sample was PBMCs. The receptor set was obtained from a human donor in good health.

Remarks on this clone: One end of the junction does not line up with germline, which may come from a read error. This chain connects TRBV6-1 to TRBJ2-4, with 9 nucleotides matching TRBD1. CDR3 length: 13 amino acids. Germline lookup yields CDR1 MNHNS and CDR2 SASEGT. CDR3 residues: CASSDPWTGDRSF. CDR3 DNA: TGTGCCAGCAGCGACCCATGGACAGGGGATCGGTCCTTC.

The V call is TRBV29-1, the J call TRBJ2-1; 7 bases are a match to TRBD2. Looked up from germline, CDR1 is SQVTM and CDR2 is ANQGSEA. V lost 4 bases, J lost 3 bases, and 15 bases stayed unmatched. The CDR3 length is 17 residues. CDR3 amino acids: CSVGGYQRGSLYNEQFF. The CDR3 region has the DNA TGCAGCGTTGGGGGGTACCAGCGGGGCTCACTCTACAATGAGCAGTTCTTC.

DNA for the CDR3: TGTGCCAGCACTGGGGTAGCGGGGGAAAAAGAGACCCAGTACTTC. Its protein product is CASTGVAGEKETQYF. V usage is TRBV2 and J usage is TRBJ2-5; 9 bases are a match to TRBD2. The junction had 9 bases not matched to a gene; V was cut back by 7 bases and J by 3 bases. CDR1 is SNHLY and CDR2 is FYNNEI in the germline V gene. CDR3 length equals 15 residues.

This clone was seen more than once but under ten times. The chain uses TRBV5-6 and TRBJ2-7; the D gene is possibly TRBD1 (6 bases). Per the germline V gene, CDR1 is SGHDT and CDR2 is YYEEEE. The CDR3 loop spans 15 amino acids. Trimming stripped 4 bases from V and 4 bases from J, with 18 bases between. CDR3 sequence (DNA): TGTGCCAGCAGCGATCTCCGGGACAAGGGTTACGAGCAGTACTTC. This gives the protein CASSDLRDKGYEQYF. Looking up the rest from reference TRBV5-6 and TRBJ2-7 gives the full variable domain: DAGVTQSPTHLIKTRGQQVTLRCSPKSGHDTVSWYQQALGQGPQFIFQYYEEEERQRGNFPDRFSGHQFPNYSSELNVNALLLGDSALYLCASSDLRDKGYEQYFGPGTRLTVT.

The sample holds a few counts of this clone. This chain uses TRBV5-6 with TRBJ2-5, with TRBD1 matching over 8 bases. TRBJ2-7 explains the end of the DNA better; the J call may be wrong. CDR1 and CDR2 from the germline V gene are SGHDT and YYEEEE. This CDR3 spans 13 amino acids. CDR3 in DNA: TGTGCCAGCAGCTTGACAGGGGGCTACGAGCAGTACTTC. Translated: CASSLTGGYEQYF.

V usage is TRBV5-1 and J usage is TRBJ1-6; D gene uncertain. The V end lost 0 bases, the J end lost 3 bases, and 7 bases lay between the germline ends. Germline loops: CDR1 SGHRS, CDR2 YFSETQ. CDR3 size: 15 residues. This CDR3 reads CASSLVGDYNSPLHF. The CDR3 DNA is TGCGCCAGCAGCTTGGTTGGAGACTATAATTCACCCCTCCACTTT. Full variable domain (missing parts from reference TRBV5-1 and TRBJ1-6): KAGVTQTPRYLIKTRGQQVTLSCSPISGHRSVSWYQQTPGQGLQFLFEYFSETQRNKGNFPGRFSGRQFSNSRSEMNVSTLELGDSALYLCASSLVGDYNSPLHFGNGTRLTVT.

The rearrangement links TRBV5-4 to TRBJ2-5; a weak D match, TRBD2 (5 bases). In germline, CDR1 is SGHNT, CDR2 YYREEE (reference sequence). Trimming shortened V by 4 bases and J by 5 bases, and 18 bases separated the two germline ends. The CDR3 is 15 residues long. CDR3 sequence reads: CASSENIAWSETQYF. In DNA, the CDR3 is TGTGCCAGCAGCGAGAACATAGCGTGGAGTGAGACCCAGTACTTC.

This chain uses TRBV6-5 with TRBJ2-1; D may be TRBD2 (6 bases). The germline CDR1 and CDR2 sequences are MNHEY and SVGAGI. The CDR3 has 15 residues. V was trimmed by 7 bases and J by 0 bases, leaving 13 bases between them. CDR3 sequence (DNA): TGTGCCAGCACATCCGCGGGACCCTCCTACAATGAGCAGTTCTTC. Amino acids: CASTSAGPSYNEQFF.

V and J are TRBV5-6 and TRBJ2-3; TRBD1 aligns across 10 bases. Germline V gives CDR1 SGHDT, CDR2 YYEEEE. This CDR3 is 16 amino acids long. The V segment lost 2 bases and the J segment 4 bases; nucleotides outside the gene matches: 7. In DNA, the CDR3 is TGTGCCAGCAGCTTAGCCGGGACAGGGGTTGCAGATACGCAGTATTTT. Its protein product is CASSLAGTGVADTQYF. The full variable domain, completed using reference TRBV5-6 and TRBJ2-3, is DAGVTQSPTHLIKTRGQQVTLRCSPKSGHDTVSWYQQALGQGPQFIFQYYEEEERQRGNFPDRFSGHQFPNYSSELNVNALLLGDSALYLCASSLAGTGVADTQYFGPGTRLTVL.

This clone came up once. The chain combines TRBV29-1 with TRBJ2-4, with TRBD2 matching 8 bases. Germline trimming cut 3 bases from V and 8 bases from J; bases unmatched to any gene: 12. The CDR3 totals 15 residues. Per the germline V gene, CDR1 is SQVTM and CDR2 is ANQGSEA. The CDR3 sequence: CSVEVTGGPGDIQYF. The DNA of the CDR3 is TGCAGCGTTGAGGTCACGGGAGGGCCGGGGGACATTCAGTACTTC.

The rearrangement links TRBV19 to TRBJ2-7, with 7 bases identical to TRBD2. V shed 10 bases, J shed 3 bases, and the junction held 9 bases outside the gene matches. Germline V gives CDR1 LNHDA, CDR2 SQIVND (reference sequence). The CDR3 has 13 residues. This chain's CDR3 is CATGGDYLYEQYF. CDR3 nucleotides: TGTGCCACTGGGGGGGACTATCTCTACGAGCAGTACTTC.

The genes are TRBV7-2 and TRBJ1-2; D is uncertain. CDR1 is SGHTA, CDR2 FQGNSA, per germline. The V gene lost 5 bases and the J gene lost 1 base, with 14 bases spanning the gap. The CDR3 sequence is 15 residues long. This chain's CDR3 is CASSPSFLINYGYTF. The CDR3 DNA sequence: TGTGCCAGCAGCCCCTCCTTTTTAATTAACTATGGCTACACCTTC.

The CDR3 sequence: CASSEIGTGGYEQYF. The DNA for the CDR3 is TGTGCCAGCAGTGAAATAGGGACAGGGGGCTACGAGCAGTACTTC. The J gene is TRBJ2-7, the V gene TRBV6-1; 11 bases line up with TRBD1. Trimming cost V 2 bases and J 3 bases; bases outside gene matches: 3. Germline V gene lookup returns CDR1 MNHNS and CDR2 SASEGT. This CDR3 contains 15 residues.

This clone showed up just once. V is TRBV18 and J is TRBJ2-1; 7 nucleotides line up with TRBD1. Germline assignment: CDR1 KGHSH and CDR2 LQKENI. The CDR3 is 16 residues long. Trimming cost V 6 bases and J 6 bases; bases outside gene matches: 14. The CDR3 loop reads CASSAGTAVLGNEQFF. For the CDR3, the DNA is TGTGCCAGCTCGGCTGGGACAGCCGTTTTAGGCAATGAGCAGTTCTTC. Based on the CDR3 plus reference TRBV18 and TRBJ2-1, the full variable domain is NAGVMQNPRHLVRRRGQEARLRCSPMKGHSHVYWYRQLPEEGLKFMVYLQKENIIDESGMPKERFSAEFPKEGPSILRIQQVVRGDSAAYFCASSAGTAVLGNEQFFGPGTRLTVL.

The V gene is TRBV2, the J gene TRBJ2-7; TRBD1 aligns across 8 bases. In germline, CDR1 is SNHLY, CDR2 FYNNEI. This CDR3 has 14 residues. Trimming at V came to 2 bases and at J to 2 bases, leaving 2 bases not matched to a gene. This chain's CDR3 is CASSERTGTYEQYF. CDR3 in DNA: TGTGCCAGCAGTGAACGGACAGGGACCTACGAGCAGTACTTC. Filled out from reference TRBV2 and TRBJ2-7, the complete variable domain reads EPEVTQTPSHQVTQMGQEVILRCVPISNHLYFYWYRQILGQKVEFLVSFYNNEISEKSEIFDDQFSVERPDGSNFTLKIRSTKLEDSAMYFCASSERTGTYEQYFGPGTRLTVT.

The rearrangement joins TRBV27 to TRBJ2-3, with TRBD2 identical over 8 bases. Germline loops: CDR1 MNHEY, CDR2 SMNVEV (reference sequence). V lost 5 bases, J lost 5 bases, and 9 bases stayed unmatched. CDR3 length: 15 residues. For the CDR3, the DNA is TGTGCCAGCAGTCCGGGACTAGTCCCCCAAGATACGCAGTATTTT. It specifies CASSPGLVPQDTQYF.

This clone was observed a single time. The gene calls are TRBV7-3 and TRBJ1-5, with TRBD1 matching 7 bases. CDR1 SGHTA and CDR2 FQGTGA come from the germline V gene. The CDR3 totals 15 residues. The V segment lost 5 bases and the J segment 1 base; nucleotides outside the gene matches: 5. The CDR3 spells CASSPRTGSNQPQHF. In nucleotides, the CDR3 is TGTGCCAGCAGCCCTCGGACAGGAAGCAATCAGCCCCAGCATTTT.

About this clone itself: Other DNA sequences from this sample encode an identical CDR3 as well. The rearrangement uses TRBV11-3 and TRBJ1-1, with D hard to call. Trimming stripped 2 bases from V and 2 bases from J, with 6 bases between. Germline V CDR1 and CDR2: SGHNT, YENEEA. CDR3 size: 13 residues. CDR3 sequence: CASSLSVNTEAFF. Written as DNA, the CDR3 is TGTGCCAGCAGCTTATCCGTTAACACTGAAGCTTTCTTT.

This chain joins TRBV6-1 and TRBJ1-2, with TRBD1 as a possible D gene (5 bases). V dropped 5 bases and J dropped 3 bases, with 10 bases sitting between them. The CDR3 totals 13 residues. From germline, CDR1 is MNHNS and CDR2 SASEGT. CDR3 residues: CASSTDSDYGYTF. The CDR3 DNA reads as TGTGCCAGCAGTACAGACAGTGACTATGGCTACACCTTC.

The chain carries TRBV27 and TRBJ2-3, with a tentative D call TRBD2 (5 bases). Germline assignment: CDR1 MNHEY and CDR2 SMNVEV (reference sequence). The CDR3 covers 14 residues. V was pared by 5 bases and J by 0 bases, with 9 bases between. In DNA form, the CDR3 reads TGTGCCAGCAGTCCCGGACTCAGCACAGATACGCAGTATTTT. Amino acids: CASSPGLSTDTQYF.

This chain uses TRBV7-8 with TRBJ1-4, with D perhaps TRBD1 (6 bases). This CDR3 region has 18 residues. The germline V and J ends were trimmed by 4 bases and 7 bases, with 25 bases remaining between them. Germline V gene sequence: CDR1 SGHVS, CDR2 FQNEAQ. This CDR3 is CASSSRMWEGRGREKLFF. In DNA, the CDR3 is TGTGCCAGCAGCTCGAGAATGTGGGAGGGCAGGGGTCGTGAAAAACTGTTTTTT.

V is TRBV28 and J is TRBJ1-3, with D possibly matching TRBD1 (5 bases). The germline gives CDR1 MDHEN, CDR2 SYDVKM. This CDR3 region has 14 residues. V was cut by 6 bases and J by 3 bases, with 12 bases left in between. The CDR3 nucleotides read TGTGCCAGCAGCTACGGGGGGGGTGGAAACACCATATATTTT. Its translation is CASSYGGGGNTIYF.

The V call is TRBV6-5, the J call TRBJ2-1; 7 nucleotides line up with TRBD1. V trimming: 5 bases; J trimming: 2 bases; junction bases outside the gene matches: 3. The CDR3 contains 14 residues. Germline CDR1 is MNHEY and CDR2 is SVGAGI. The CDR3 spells CASSQGDAYNEQFF. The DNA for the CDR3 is TGTGCCAGCAGTCAGGGGGATGCCTACAATGAGCAGTTCTTC.

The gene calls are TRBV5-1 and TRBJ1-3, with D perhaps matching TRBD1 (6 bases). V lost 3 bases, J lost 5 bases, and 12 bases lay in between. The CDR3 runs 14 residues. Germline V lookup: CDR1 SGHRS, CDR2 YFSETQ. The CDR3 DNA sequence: TGCGCCAGCAGCTCCACCGGGACAAGAAACACCATATATTTT. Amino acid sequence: CASSSTGTRNTIYF.

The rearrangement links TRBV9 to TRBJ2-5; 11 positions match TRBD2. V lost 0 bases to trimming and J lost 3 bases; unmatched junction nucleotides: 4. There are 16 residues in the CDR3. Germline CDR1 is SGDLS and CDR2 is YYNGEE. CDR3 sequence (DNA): TGTGCCAGCAGCGTAGCTAGCGGGGGGCCGGAAGAGACCCAGTACTTC. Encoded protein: CASSVASGGPEETQYF. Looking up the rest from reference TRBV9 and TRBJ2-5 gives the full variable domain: DSGVTQTPKHLITATGQRVTLRCSPRSGDLSVYWYQQSLDQGLQFLIQYYNGEERAKGNILERFSAQQFPDLHSELNLSSLELGDSALYFCASSVASGGPEETQYFGPGTRLLVL.

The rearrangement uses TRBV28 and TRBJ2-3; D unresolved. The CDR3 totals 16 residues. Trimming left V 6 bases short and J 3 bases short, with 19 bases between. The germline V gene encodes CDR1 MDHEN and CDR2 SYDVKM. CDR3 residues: CASSKLLHSKTDTQYF. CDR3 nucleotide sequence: TGTGCCAGCAGCAAACTACTACATTCGAAAACAGATACGCAGTATTTT. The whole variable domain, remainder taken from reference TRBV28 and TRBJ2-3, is DVKVTQSSRYLVKRTGEKVFLECVQDMDHENMFWYRQDPGLGLRLIYFSYDVKMKEKGDIPEGYSVSREKKERFSLILESASTNQTSMYLCASSKLLHSKTDTQYFGPGTRLTVL.

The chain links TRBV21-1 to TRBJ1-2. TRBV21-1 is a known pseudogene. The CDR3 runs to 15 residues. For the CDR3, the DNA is TGTGCCAGCAGCACCTCCGGACGGACTGCCTGTGGCTACACCTTC. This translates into CASSTSGRTACGYTF.